This T cell receptor beta chain derives from a study of T-cell reconstitution after alpha-beta-depleted transplantation in children. General study points: Alpha-beta T cells present about two months after transplant were reported to originate from several hundred expanded graft clones. After one year, T-cell counts and TCRbeta diversity mostly came from new T cells. There were some patients whose high TCRbeta diversity at day 60 came from surviving recipient T cells and thymic progenitors.

A TCRbeta library incorporating unique molecular identifiers was prepared. Using its own MiXCR run on the PCR reads, TCRdb lists one record per CDR3 protein. Altogether tens of thousands of distinct CDR3 sequences are present, 50% to 55% being singletons, with the ten largest covering more than 30%. The CDR3 comprises 13 residues, both ends counted. Germline V gives CDR1 LNHNV, CDR2 YYDKDF (reference sequence). To note about this clonotype: The antigen remains unidentified. The conserved phenylalanine or tryptophan normally closing the CDR3 is absent here, so this likely arose from a read error. The limits of the CDR3 on the DNA are not certain, so only TCRdb's listed CDR3 is given.

The sequencing used peripheral blood, collected before TCRalphabeta/CD19-depleted stem cell transplant. The chain combines TRBV15 with TRBJ1-2. The sequence came from a boy under two years old with SCID, due to receive a stem cell transplant. The CDR3 sequence is CATSRDIGDCIWG.